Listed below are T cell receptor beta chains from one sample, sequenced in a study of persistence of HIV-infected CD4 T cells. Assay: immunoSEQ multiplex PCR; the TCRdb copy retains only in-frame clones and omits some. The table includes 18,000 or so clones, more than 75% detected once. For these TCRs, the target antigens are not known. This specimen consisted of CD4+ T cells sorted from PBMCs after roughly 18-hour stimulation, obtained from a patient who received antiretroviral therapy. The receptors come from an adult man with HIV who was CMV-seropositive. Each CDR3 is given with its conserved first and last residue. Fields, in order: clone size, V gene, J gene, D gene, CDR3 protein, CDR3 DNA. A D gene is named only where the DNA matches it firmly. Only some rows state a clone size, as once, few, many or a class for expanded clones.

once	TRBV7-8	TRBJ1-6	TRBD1	CASSPRGPGRNSPLHF	TGTGCCAGCAGCCCCAGGGGGCCGGGACGGAATTCACCCCTCCACTTT
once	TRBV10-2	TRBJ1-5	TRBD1	CASGTGNQPQHF	TGCGCCAGCGGGACAGGCAATCAGCCCCAGCATTTT
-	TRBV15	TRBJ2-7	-	CATSRELTGYEQYF	TGTGCCACCAGCAGAGAACTGACAGGTTACGAGCAGTACTTC
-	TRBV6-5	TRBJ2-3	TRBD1	CASSFGQVDTDTQYF	TGTGCCAGCAGCTTTGGACAGGTGGACACAGATACGCAGTATTTT
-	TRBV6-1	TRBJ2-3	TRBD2	CASRAGGPDTQYF	TGTGCCAGCAGAGCGGGGGGACCAGATACGCAGTATTTT
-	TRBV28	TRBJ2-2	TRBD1	CASSLGTGAMNTGELFF	TGTGCCAGCAGTTTAGGGACAGGGGCCATGAACACCGGGGAGCTGTTTTTT
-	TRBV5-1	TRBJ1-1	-	CASSRQLNTEAFF	TGCGCCAGCAGTCGACAGTTGAACACTGAAGCTTTCTTT
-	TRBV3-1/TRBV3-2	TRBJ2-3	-	CASSQAVRATDTQYF	TGTGCCAGCAGCCAAGCGGTAAGGGCCACAGATACGCAGTATTTT
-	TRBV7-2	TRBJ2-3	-	CASSLGSLDTQYF	TGTGCCAGCAGCTTAGGATCCCTAGATACGCAGTATTTT
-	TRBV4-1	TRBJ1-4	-	CASSSRHLTNEKLFF	TGCGCCAGCAGCTCCCGACACCTTACTAATGAAAAACTGTTTTTT
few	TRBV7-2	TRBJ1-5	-	CASSLNVFRGSSNQPQHF	TGTGCCAGCAGCTTAAACGTTTTTCGGGGCTCAAGCAATCAGCCCCAGCATTTT
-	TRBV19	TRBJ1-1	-	CASSVTTVTEAFF	TGTGCCAGTAGTGTGACGACCGTCACTGAAGCTTTCTTT
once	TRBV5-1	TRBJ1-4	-	CASSPGGSSPGKLFF	TGCGCCAGCAGCCCGGGGGGTAGTAGTCCCGGAAAACTGTTTTTT
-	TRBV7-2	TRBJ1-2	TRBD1	CASSLVEQGGKGYTF	TGTGCCAGCAGCTTAGTGGAACAGGGGGGGAAAGGCTACACCTTC
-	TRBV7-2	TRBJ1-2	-	CASSPRDAGYGYTF	TGTGCCAGCAGCCCCCGGGACGCAGGATATGGCTACACCTTC
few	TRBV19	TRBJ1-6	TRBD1	CASSSDRGGSPLHF	TGTGCCAGTAGTTCGGACAGGGGAGGATCACCCCTCCACTTT
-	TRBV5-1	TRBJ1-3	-	CASSLGDLPGNTIYF	TGCGCCAGCAGCTTGGGGGACCTCCCTGGAAACACCATATATTTT
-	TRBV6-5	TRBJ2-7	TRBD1	CASSTRDRGSYEQYF	TGTGCCAGCAGTACCCGGGACAGGGGCTCCTACGAGCAGTACTTC
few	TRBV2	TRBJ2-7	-	CASTGGETYEQYF	TGTGCCAGCACGGGGGGCGAAACCTACGAGCAGTACTTC
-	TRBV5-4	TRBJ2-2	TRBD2	CASRSGTTHTGELFF	TGTGCCAGCAGGTCCGGGACTACCCACACCGGGGAGCTGTTTTTT
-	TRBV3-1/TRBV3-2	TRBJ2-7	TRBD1	CASSRTGNEQYF	TGTGCCAGCAGTCGGACAGGGAACGAGCAGTACTTC
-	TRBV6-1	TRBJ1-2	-	CASSEDGRVDGYTF	TGTGCCAGCAGTGAAGACGGTCGGGTGGATGGCTACACCTTC
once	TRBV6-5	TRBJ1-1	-	CASNPRAGEAFF	TGTGCCAGCAATCCACGGGCAGGGGAAGCTTTCTTT
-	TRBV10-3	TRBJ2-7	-	CAISEAGATLSYEQYF	TGTGCCATCAGTGAAGCAGGGGCCACCCTCTCCTACGAGCAGTACTTC
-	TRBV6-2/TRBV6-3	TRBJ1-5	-	CASSYMGETGVFNQPQHF	TGTGCCAGCAGTTATATGGGGGAGACAGGAGTTTTCAATCAGCCCCAGCATTTT
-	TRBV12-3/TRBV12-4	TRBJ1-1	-	CASTDQGNTEAFF	TGTGCCAGCACCGATCAGGGGAACACTGAAGCTTTCTTT
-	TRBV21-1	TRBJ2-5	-	CASSKGGRLTRLGETQYF	TGTGCCAGCAGCAAAGGAGGTAGGCTGACACGATTAGGGGAGACCCAGTACTTC
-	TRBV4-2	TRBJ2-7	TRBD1	CASRVGTAAYEQYF	TGTGCCAGCAGGGTCGGGACAGCCGCCTACGAGCAGTACTTC
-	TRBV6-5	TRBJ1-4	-	CASGLIDGKLFF	TGTGCCAGCGGACTGATTGATGGGAAACTGTTTTTT
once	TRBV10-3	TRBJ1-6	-	CAISEPEGGSPLHF	TGTGCCATCAGTGAGCCCGAAGGGGGGTCACCCCTCCACTTT
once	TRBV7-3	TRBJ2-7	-	CASSLGVSYEQYF	TGTGCCAGCAGCTTGGGTGTCTCCTACGAGCAGTACTTC
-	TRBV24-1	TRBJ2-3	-	CATSDLNRHTDTQYF	TGTGCCACCAGTGACCTGAACAGACACACAGATACGCAGTATTTT
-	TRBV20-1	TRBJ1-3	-	CSASPRAGRLSGNTIYF	TGCAGTGCTAGTCCCCGAGCGGGTCGTCTCTCTGGAAACACCATATATTTT
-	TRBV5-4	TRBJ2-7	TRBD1	CASSLATGTGASEQYF	TGTGCCAGCAGCTTGGCCACGGGGACAGGGGCTAGTGAGCAGTACTTC
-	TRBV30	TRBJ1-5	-	CAWSTNSNRNQPQHF	TGTGCCTGGAGCACCAACTCAAACAGGAATCAGCCCCAGCATTTT
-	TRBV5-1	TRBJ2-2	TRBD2	CASSFTSGGAGTGELFF	TGCGCCAGCAGCTTCACTAGCGGGGGGGCCGGGACCGGGGAGCTGTTTTTT
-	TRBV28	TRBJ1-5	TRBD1	CASSLLGQGNSNQPQHF	TGTGCCAGCAGTTTATTGGGACAGGGGAATAGCAATCAGCCCCAGCATTTT
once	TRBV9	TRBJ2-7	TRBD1	CASSVEARGYEQYF	TGTGCCAGCAGCGTAGAGGCCAGGGGGTACGAGCAGTACTTC
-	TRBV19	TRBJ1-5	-	CASSIMGNNQPQHF	TGTGCCAGTAGTATAATGGGAAACAATCAGCCCCAGCATTTT
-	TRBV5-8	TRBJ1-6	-	CASSPGGGRLPLHF	TGTGCCAGCAGCCCCGGAGGAGGGAGGCTTCCCCTCCACTTT
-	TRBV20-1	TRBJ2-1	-	CSASKGGINNEQFF	TGCAGTGCTAGTAAGGGGGGGATTAACAATGAGCAGTTCTTC